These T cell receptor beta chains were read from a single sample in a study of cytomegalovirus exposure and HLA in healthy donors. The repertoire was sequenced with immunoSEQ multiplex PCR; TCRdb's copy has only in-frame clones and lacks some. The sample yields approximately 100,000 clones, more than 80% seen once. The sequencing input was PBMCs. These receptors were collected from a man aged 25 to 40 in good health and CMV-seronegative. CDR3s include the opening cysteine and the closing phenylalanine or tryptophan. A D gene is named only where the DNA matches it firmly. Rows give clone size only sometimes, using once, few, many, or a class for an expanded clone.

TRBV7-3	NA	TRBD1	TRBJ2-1	TGTGCCAGCAGCTCGACAGGGGATGAGCAGTTCTTC	CASSSTGDEQFF
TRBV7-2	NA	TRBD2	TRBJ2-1	TGTGCCAGCAGCTCGGGACTAGCGGGTATGGGTTCGTACAATGAGCAGTTCTTC	CASSSGLAGMGSYNEQFF
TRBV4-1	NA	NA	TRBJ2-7	TGCGCCAGCAGCCAAGGAGGGGGTGGTAACGAGCAGTACTTC	CASSQGGGGNEQYF
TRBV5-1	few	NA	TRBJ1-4	TGCGCCAGCAGCTTGGAAGGCAGTCAGCGCGCTAATGAAAAACTGTTTTTT	CASSLEGSQRANEKLFF
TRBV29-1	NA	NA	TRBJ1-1	TGCAGCGGTCAGGGGATGAACACTGAAGCTTTCTTT	CSGQGMNTEAFF
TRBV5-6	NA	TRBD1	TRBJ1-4	TGTGCCAGCAGCCGACAGGGGGGCGATGAAAAACTGTTTTTT	CASSRQGGDEKLFF
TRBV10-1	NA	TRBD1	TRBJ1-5	TGCGCCAGCAGTGAGTCGGGGGACAGGGGGATTCAGTGGGCGTATAGCAATCAGCCCCAGCATTTT	CASSESGDRGIQWAYSNQPQHF
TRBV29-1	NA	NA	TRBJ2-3	TGCAGCGCAAAGACAGACGATGAACCCACTAGCACAGATACGCAGTATTTT	CSAKTDDEPTSTDTQYF
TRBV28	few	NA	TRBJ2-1	TGTGCCAGCAGTCCTACCTACAATGAGCAGTTCTTC	CASSPTYNEQFF
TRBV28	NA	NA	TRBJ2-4	TGTGCCAGCAGTCCCTCCGGGGTCGTGGCCAAAAACATTCAGTACTTC	CASSPSGVVAKNIQYF
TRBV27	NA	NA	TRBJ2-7	TGTGCCAGCAGTTTCTTGGACAAGCCCTACGAGCAGTACTTC	CASSFLDKPYEQYF
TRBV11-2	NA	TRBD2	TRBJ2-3	TGTGCCAGCAGCTTTGCGGGGGGGCTCACAGATACGCAGTATTTT	CASSFAGGLTDTQYF
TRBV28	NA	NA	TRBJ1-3	TGTGCCAGCAGTTTATTCTGGAGCTCTGGAAACACCATATATTTT	CASSLFWSSGNTIYF
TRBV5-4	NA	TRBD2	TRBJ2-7	TGTGCCAGCAGCTTGCCTCCCGTTCTAAGCGGGGGCTCCTACGAGCAGTACTTC	CASSLPPVLSGGSYEQYF
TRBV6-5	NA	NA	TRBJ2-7	TGTGCCAGCAGTCTAACCTACGAGCAGTACTTC	CASSLTYEQYF
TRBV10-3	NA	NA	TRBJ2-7	TGTGCCATCACCACCGGGAAACCTCCTGTTGTCGAGCAGTACTTC	CAITTGKPPVVEQYF
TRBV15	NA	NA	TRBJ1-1	TGTGCCTCACAGGGAGCTAGAGGCACTGAAGCTTTCTTT	CASQGARGTEAFF
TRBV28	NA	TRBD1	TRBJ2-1	TGTGCCAGCAGTTTATTGGACAGGCCCGACAATGAGCAGTTCTTC	CASSLLDRPDNEQFF
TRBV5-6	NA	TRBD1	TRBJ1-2	TGTGCCAGCAGCTCTACAGGGGACGCCACCTTGATCTATGGCTACACCTTC	CASSSTGDATLIYGYTF
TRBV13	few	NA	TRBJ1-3	TGTGCCAGCAGACCTCTATCTGGAAACACCATATATTTT	CASRPLSGNTIYF
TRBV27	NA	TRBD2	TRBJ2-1	TGTGCCAGCAACGTACTAGCGGGGGAGGGCAATGAGCAGTTCTTC	CASNVLAGEGNEQFF
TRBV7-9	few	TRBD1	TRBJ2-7	TGTGCCAGCAGCTTAACCGACAGGGTTTACGAGCAGTACTTC	CASSLTDRVYEQYF
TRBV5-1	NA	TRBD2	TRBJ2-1	TGCGCCAGCAGCAGACGACTAGCGGGAGGTGCTGAGCAGTTCTTC	CASSRRLAGGAEQFF
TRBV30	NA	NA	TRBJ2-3	TGTGCCTGGAGTAACCCAGGGGTAAGCACAGATACGCAGTATTTT	CAWSNPGVSTDTQYF
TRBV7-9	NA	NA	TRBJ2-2	TGTGCCAGCAGCTTAGTCACGGCCGGGGAGCTGTTTTTT	CASSLVTAGELFF
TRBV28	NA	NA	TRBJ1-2	TGTGCCAGCAGTTTATACACCCTTGAAGTTACGGGGGGCTACACCTTC	CASSLYTLEVTGGYTF